A selection of T cell receptor beta chains follows, all from one sample in a study of T cells in localized non-small cell lung cancer. Libraries were prepared by immunoSEQ multiplex PCR; TCRdb keeps only in-frame clonotypes and omits some of them. The sample includes about 24,000 clones, 85% to 90% of them seen just once. The sequencing used PBMCs, collected before any cancer treatment. These receptors all come from a man aged 35 to 69 with stage II lung adenocarcinoma. The CDR3 runs from the conserved cysteine through the conserved F or W. A D gene is named only where the DNA matches it firmly. Expanded clones are given a class, and other clones once, few, many or no size at all.

clone_size,d_call,v_call,j_call,cdr3_aa,cdr3_nt
NA,NA,TRBV18,TRBJ2-3,CASSTLGDTQYF,TGTGCCAGCTCAACCCTGGGAGATACGCAGTATTTT
NA,NA,TRBV18,TRBJ1-3,CASSPLKSSGNTIYF,TGTGCCAGCTCACCACTGAAGAGCTCTGGAAACACCATATATTTT
NA,TRBD2,TRBV4-1,TRBJ2-3,CASSQAGTTNTDTQYF,TGCGCCAGCAGCCAAGCCGGGACTACTAACACAGATACGCAGTATTTT
NA,NA,TRBV18,TRBJ1-5,CASSQGYNNQPQHF,TGTGCCAGCTCACAGGGGTATAACAATCAGCCCCAGCATTTT
NA,TRBD1,TRBV5-6,TRBJ1-4,CASSYGQGGEKLFF,TGTGCCAGCAGCTATGGACAGGGTGGGGAAAAACTGTTTTTT
NA,NA,TRBV2,TRBJ1-5,CASSEEAGNQPQHF,TGTGCCAGCAGTGAAGAGGCGGGGAATCAGCCCCAGCATTTT
NA,NA,TRBV6-5,TRBJ2-5,CASSRRKARQETQYF,TGTGCCAGCAGCCGCCGGAAGGCGCGGCAAGAGACCCAGTACTTC
once,NA,TRBV15,TRBJ2-5,CATSRDHQPQETQYF,TGTGCCACCAGCAGAGATCATCAGCCCCAAGAGACCCAGTACTTC
NA,TRBD1,TRBV9,TRBJ1-4,CASSDRTGGNEKLFF,TGTGCCAGCAGCGATCGGACAGGGGGAAATGAAAAACTGTTTTTT
NA,NA,TRBV11-2,TRBJ1-2,CASSSMRGRRDGYTF,TGTGCCAGCAGCTCAATGAGGGGGAGGAGAGATGGCTACACCTTC
NA,NA,TRBV7-2,TRBJ2-7,CASSYSPGPPRDEQYF,TGTGCCAGCAGCTATTCTCCTGGTCCCCCACGGGACGAGCAGTACTTC
few,NA,TRBV5-1,TRBJ2-1,CASSLEGGQEQFF,TGCGCCAGCAGCTTGGAGGGGGGGCAGGAGCAGTTCTTC
NA,TRBD2,TRBV19,TRBJ2-3,CASSIDPPTSASTDTQYF,TGTGCCAGTAGTATAGATCCCCCGACTAGCGCGTCCACAGATACGCAGTATTTT
few,NA,TRBV9,TRBJ2-1,CASSVAYRGGVEQFF,TGTGCCAGCAGCGTAGCTTATAGGGGTGGGGTTGAGCAGTTCTTC
once,NA,TRBV28,TRBJ1-2,CASSLGGVYGYTF,TGTGCCAGCAGTTTAGGGGGCGTCTATGGCTACACCTTC
NA,NA,TRBV30,TRBJ1-2,CAWRGGAVGYTF,TGTGCCTGGAGGGGGGGGGCGGTGGGCTACACCTTC
NA,NA,TRBV6-5,TRBJ2-2,CASEGWGTGELFF,TGTGCCAGCGAGGGGTGGGGCACCGGGGAGCTGTTTTTT
NA,NA,TRBV5-1,TRBJ2-7,CASSLGQATYEQYF,TGCGCCAGCAGCTTGGGACAGGCTACCTACGAGCAGTACTTC
NA,NA,TRBV27,TRBJ1-6,CASSPPGSILHF,TGTGCCAGCAGTCCCCCGGGTTCTATCCTCCACTTT
once,NA,TRBV5-1,TRBJ2-5,CASSLQSSGETQYF,TGCGCCAGCAGCTTGCAGTCCAGTGGAGAGACCCAGTACTTC
once,NA,TRBV6-5,TRBJ1-2,CASSEGLNYGYTF,TGTGCCAGCAGTGAGGGTCTCAACTATGGCTACACCTTC
NA,TRBD2,TRBV9,TRBJ2-7,CASSPGTSGTYEQYF,TGTGCCAGCAGCCCCGGGACTAGCGGGACTTACGAGCAGTACTTC
once,NA,TRBV7-9,TRBJ1-1,CASSLKGGRAEAFF,TGTGCCAGCAGCTTAAAAGGGGGAAGGGCTGAAGCTTTCTTT
NA,NA,TRBV7-6,TRBJ1-2,CASSLQSSLYGYTF,TGTGCCAGCAGCTTACAGAGTTCCCTCTATGGCTACACCTTC
once,NA,TRBV30,TRBJ1-5,CAWSGGRASGQPQHF,TGTGCCTGGAGTGGAGGGCGGGCGTCGGGTCAGCCCCAGCATTTT
NA,NA,TRBV7-9,TRBJ2-5,CASSLVGGTQYF,TGTGCCAGCAGCTTAGTGGGAGGGACCCAGTACTTC
NA,TRBD2,TRBV19,TRBJ2-7,CASSVTLAGASYEQYF,TGTGCCAGTAGTGTAACTCTAGCGGGGGCCAGCTACGAGCAGTACTTC
NA,NA,TRBV7-9,TRBJ2-1,CASSLVLTVNEQFF,TGTGCCAGCAGCTTGGTTTTAACGGTAAATGAGCAGTTCTTC
NA,TRBD1,TRBV5-1,TRBJ2-1,CASSRGTDSSWEQFF,TGCGCCAGCAGCAGGGGGACAGACTCTAGTTGGGAGCAGTTCTTC
NA,TRBD1,TRBV19,TRBJ2-3,CASSGRQGPDTQYF,TGTGCCAGTTCGGGGAGACAGGGGCCAGATACGCAGTATTTT
NA,TRBD2,TRBV10-2,TRBJ2-3,CASSLGSSGRGSSTDTQYF,TGCGCCAGCAGCCTAGGGTCTAGCGGGAGGGGGTCGAGCACAGATACGCAGTATTTT
NA,TRBD2,TRBV6-1,TRBJ2-3,CASSETIAGKADTQYF,TGTGCCAGCAGTGAAACTATAGCGGGGAAGGCGGATACGCAGTATTTT
once,TRBD1,TRBV5-1,TRBJ1-1,CASSLGGHRGTEAFF,TGCGCCAGCAGCTTAGGGGGTCACAGGGGCACTGAAGCTTTCTTT
NA,NA,TRBV7-9,TRBJ1-5,CASSPPGRGHNQPQHF,TGTGCCAGCAGCCCACCGGGGAGGGGACACAATCAGCCCCAGCATTTT
NA,TRBD2,TRBV5-1,TRBJ2-3,CASSLAGTTSTDTQYF,TGCGCCAGCAGCTTGGCGGGGACTACTAGCACAGATACGCAGTATTTT
NA,NA,TRBV4-2,TRBJ2-7,CASSQGDEQYF,TGTGCCAGCAGCCAAGGGGACGAGCAGTACTTC
NA,NA,TRBV2,TRBJ1-1,CASSTQMNTEAFF,TGTGCCAGCAGCACCCAGATGAACACTGAAGCTTTCTTT
NA,NA,TRBV13,TRBJ2-5,CASSLGRLEDPGTQYF,TGTGCCAGCAGCTTAGGCCGCCTAGAGGACCCGGGGACCCAGTACTTC
few,NA,TRBV5-1,TRBJ2-3,CASSLVGRHTDTQYF,TGCGCCAGCAGCTTGGTCGGCCGGCACACAGATACGCAGTATTTT
NA,NA,TRBV10-1,TRBJ1-5,CASSEGMYQLHQPQHF,TGCGCCAGCAGTGAGGGCATGTATCAACTCCATCAGCCCCAGCATTTT
NA,NA,TRBV10-2,TRBJ2-5,CASSESPSSSETQYF,TGCGCCAGCAGTGAGTCCCCCTCTAGCTCCGAGACCCAGTACTTC
NA,NA,TRBV5-1,TRBJ2-3,CASSLGDRMTDTQYF,TGCGCCAGCAGCTTGGGGGACCGCATGACAGATACGCAGTATTTT
NA,NA,TRBV15,TRBJ2-7,CATSRDGGLYEQYF,TGTGCCACCAGCAGAGATGGGGGCCTATACGAGCAGTACTTC
once,NA,TRBV9,TRBJ1-1,CASSSGQPPNTEAFF,TGTGCCAGCAGCTCAGGACAGCCCCCGAACACTGAAGCTTTCTTT
NA,NA,TRBV29-1,TRBJ2-2,CSATFQRSVTGELFF,TGCAGCGCAACGTTTCAGCGTTCGGTCACCGGGGAGCTGTTTTTT
NA,NA,TRBV7-6,TRBJ1-1,CASSFRAVNTEAFF,TGTGCCAGCAGCTTCCGAGCGGTGAACACTGAAGCTTTCTTT
once,NA,TRBV21-1,TRBJ2-7,CASSKAEETGRREQYF,TGTGCCAGCAGCAAAGCTGAAGAGACAGGGAGACGCGAGCAGTACTTC
NA,NA,TRBV7-2,TRBJ2-7,CASSLALGQEAYEQYF,TGTGCCAGCAGCTTAGCCTTAGGTCAGGAGGCTTACGAGCAGTACTTC